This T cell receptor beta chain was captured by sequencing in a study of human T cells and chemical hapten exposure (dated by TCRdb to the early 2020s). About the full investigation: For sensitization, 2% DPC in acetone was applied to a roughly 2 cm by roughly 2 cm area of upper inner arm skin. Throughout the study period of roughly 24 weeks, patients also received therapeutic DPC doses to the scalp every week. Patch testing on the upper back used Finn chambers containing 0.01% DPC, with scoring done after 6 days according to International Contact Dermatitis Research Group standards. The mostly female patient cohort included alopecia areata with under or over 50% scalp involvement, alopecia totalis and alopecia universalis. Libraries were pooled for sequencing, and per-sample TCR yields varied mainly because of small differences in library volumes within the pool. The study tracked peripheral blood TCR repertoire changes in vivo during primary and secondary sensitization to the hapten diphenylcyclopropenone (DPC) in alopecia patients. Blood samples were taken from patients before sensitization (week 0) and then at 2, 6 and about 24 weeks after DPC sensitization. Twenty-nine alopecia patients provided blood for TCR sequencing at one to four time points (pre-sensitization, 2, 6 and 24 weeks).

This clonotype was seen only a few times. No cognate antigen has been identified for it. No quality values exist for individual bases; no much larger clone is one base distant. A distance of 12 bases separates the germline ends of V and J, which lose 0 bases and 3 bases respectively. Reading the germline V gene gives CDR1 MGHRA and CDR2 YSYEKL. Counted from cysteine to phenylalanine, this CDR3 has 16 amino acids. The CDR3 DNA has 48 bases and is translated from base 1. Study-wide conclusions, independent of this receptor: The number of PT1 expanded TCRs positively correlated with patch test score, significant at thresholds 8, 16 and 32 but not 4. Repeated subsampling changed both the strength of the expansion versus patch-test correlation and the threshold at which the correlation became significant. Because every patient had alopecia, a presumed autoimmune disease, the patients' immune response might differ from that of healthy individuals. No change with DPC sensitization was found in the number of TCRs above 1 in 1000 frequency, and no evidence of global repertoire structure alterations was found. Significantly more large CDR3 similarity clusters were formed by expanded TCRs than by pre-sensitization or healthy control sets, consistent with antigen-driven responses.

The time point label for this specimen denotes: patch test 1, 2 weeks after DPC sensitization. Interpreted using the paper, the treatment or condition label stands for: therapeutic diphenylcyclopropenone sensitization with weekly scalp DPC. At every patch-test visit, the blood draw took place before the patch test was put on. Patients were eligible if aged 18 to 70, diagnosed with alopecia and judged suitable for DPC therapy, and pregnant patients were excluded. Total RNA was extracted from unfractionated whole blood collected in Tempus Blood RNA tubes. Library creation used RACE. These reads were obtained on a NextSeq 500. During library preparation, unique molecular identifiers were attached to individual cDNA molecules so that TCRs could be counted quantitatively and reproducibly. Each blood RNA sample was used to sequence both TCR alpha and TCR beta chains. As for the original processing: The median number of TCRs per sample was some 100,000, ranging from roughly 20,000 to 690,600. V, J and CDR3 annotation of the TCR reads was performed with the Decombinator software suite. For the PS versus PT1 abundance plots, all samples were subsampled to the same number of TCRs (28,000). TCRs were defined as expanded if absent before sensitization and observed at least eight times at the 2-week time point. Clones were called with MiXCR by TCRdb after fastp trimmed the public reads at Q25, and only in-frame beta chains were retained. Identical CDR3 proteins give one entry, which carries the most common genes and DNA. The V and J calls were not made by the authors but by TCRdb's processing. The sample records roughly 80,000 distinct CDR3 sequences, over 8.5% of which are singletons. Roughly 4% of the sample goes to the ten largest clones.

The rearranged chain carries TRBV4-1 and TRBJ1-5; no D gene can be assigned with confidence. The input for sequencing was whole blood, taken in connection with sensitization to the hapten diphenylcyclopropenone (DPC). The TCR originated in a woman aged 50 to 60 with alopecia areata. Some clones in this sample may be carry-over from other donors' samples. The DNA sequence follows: TGCGCCAGCAGCCAAGATTTAGCCACCCCCAATCAGCCCCAGCATTTT. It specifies CASSQDLATPNQPQHF.